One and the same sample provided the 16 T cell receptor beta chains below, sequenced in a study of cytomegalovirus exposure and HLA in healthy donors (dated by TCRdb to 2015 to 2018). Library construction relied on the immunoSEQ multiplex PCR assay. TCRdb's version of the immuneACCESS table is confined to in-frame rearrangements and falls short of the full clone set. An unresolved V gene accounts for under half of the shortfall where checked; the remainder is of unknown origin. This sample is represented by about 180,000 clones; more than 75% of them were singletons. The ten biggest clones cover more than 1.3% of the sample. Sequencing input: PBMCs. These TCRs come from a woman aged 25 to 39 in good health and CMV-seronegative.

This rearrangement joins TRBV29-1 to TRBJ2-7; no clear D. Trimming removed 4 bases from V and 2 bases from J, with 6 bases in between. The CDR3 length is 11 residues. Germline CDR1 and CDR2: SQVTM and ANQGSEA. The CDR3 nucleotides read TGCAGCGTTGGGCAGGCCTACGAGCAGTACTTC. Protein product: CSVGQAYEQYF.

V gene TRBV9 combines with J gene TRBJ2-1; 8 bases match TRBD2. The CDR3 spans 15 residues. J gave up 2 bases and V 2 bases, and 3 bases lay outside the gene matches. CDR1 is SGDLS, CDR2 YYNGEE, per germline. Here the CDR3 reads CASSVTGGAYNEQFF. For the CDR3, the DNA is TGTGCCAGCAGCGTTACGGGGGGGGCCTACAATGAGCAGTTCTTC.

The DNA of the CDR3 is TGTGCTAGTGGGACTACAGGGGGCATGGCCCAGCATTTT. As protein: CASGTTGGMAQHF. The rearrangement links TRBV12-5 to TRBJ1-5; 9 bases align to TRBD1. This CDR3 comprises 13 residues. The V gene end was trimmed by 6 bases and the J gene end by 11 bases; junction bases not matched to a gene: 8. CDR1 and CDR2 from the germline V gene are LGHNT and FRNRAP.

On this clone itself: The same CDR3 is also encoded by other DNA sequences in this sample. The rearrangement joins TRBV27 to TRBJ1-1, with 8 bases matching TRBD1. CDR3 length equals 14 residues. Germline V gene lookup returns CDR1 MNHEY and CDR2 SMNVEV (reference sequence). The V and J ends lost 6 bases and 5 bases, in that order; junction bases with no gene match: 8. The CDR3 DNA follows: TGTGCCAGCAGCCTACAGGGGGGAGGTACTGAAGCTTTCTTT. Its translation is CASSLQGGGTEAFF.

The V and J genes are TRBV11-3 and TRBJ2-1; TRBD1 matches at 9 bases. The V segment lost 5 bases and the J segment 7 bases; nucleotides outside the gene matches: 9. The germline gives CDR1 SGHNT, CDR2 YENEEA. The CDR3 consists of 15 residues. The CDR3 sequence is CASSPSDRGRNEQFF. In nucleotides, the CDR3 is TGTGCCAGCAGCCCCTCGGACAGGGGTCGTAATGAGCAGTTCTTC.

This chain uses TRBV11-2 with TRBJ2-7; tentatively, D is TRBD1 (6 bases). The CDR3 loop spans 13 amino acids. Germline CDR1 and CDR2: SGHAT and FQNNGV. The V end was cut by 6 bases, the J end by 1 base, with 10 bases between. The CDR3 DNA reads TGTGCCAGCAGAGCCACAGGGTCCTACGAGCAGTACTTC. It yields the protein CASRATGSYEQYF.

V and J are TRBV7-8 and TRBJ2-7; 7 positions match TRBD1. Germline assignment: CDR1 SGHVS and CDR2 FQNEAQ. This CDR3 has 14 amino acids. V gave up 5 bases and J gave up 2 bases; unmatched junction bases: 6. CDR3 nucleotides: TGTGCCAGCAGCAGACAGGGCGCGCCCTACGAGCAGTACTTC. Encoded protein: CASSRQGAPYEQYF. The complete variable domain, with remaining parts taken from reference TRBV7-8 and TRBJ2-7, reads GAGVSQSPRYKVAKRGQDVALRCDPISGHVSLFWYQQALGQGPEFLTYFQNEAQLDKSGLPSDRFFAERPEGSVSTLKIQRTQQEDSAVYLCASSRQGAPYEQYFGPGTRLTVT.

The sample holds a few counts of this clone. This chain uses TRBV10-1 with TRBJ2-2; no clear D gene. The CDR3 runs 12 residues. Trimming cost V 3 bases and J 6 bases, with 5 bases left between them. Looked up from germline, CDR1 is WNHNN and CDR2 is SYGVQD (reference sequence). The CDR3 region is CASSDIPGELFF. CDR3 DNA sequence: TGCGCCAGCAGTGACATCCCCGGGGAGCTGTTTTTT.

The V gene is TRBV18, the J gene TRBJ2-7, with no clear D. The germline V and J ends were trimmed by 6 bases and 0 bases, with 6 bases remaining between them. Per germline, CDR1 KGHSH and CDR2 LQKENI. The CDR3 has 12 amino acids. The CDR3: CASSGVSYEQYF. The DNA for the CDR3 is TGTGCCAGCTCCGGAGTCTCCTACGAGCAGTACTTC. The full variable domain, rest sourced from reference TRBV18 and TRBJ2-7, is NAGVMQNPRHLVRRRGQEARLRCSPMKGHSHVYWYRQLPEEGLKFMVYLQKENIIDESGMPKERFSAEFPKEGPSILRIQQVVRGDSAAYFCASSGVSYEQYFGPGTRLTVT.

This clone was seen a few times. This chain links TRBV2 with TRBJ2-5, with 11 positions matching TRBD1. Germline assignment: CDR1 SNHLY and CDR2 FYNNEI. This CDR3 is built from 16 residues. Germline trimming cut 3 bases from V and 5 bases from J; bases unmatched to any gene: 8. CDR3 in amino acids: CASSEDGQGARETQYF. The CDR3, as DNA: TGTGCCAGCAGTGAGGACGGACAGGGGGCTCGTGAGACCCAGTACTTC.

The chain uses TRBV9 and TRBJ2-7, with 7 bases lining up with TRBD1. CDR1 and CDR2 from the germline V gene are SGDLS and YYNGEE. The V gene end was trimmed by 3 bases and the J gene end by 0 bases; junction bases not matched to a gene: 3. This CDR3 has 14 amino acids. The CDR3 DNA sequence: TGTGCCAGCAGCGCGTGGGACAGCTCCTACGAGCAGTACTTC. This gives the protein CASSAWDSSYEQYF.

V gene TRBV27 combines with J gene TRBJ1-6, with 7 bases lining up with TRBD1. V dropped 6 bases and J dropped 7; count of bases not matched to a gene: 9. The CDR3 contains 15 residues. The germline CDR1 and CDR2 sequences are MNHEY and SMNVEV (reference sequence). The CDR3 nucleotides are TGTGCCAGCAGGGGACAGATTACCACCAATTCACCCCTCCACTTT. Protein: CASRGQITTNSPLHF.

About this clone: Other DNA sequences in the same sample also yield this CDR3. This chain's CDR3 is CASSRDRGSYEQYF. The CDR3 region has the DNA TGTGCCAGCTCACGGGACAGGGGTAGCTACGAGCAGTACTTC. This chain joins TRBV18 and TRBJ2-7; 10 bases match TRBD1. The trim removed 4 bases at V and 3 bases at J, leaving 3 bases unmatched. The CDR3 totals 14 residues. Germline lookup yields CDR1 KGHSH and CDR2 LQKENI.

The CDR3 protein is CASSLGQGSNQPQHF. DNA of the CDR3: TGTGCCAGCAGCTTGGGACAGGGTAGCAATCAGCCCCAGCATTTT. The chain uses TRBV5-5 and TRBJ1-5; 7 bases align to TRBD1. This CDR3 spans 15 amino acids. The ends lost 0 bases at V and 0 bases at J; junction bases unmatched: 0. Germline V CDR1 and CDR2: SGHKS, YYEKEE (reference sequence).

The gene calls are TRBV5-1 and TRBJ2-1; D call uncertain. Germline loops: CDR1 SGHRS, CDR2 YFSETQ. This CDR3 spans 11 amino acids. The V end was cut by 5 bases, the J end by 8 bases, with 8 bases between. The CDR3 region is CASRQIDEQFF. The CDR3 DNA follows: TGCGCCAGCAGACAGATCGATGAGCAGTTCTTC.

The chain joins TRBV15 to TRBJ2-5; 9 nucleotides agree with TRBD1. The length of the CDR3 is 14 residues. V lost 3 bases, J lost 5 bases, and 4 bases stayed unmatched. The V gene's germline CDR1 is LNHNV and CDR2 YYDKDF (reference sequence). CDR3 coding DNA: TGTGCCACCAGCAGGAACAGGGGGCAGGAGACCCAGTACTTC. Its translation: CATSRNRGQETQYF.